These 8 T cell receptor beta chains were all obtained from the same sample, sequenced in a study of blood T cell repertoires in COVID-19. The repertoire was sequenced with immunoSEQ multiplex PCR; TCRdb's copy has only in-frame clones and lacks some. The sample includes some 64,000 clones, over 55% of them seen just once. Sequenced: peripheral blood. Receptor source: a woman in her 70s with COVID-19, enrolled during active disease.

Here the CDR3 DNA reads TGTGCCAGCAGCTTAGTTCGCGGGACAGGGGGCGAGAACACTGAAGCTTTCTTT. Translating it yields CASSLVRGTGGENTEAFF. The rearrangement joins TRBV7-8 to TRBJ1-1; 12 nucleotides line up with TRBD1. V dropped 1 base and J dropped 1; count of bases not matched to a gene: 7. This CDR3 is 18 amino acids long. Germline-derived CDR1 and CDR2 are SGHVS and FQNEAQ.

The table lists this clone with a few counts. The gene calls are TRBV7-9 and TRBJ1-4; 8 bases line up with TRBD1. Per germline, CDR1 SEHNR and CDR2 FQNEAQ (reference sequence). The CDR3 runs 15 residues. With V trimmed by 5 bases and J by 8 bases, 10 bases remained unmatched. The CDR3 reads CASSALPGGWEKLFF. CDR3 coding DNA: TGTGCCAGCAGCGCGCTCCCAGGGGGCTGGGAAAAACTGTTTTTT. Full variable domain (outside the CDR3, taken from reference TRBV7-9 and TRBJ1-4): DTGVSQNPRHKITKRGQNVTFRCDPISEHNRLYWYRQTLGQGPEFLTYFQNEAQLEKSRLLSDRFSAERPKGSFSTLEIQRTEQGDSAMYLCASSALPGGWEKLFFGSGTQLSVL.

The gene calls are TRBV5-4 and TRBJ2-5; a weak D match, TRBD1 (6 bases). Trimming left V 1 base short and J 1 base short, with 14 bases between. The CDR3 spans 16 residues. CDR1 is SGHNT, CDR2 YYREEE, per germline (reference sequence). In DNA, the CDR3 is TGTGCCAGCAGCTTGCGTACAGGGTTGGGCCAAGAGACCCAGTACTTC. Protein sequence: CASSLRTGLGQETQYF.

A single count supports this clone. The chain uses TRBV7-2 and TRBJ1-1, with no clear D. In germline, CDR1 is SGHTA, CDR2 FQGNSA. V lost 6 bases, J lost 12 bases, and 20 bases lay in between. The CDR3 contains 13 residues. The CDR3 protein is CASSSSAQTRTFF. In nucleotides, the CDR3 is TGTGCCAGCAGTTCCAGCGCGCAGACTCGAACTTTCTTT. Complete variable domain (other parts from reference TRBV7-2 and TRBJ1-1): GAGVSQSPSNKVTEKGKDVELRCDPISGHTALYWYRQSLGQGLEFLIYFQGNSAPDKSGLPSDRFSAERTGGSVSTLTIQRTQQEDSAVYLCASSSSAQTRTFFGQGTRLTVV.

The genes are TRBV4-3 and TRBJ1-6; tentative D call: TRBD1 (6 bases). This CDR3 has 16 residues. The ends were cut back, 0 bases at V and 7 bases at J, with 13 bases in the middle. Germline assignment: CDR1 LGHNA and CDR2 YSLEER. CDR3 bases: TGCGCCAGCAGCCAAGATTGGGGGCTCGTCAATTCACCCCTCCACTTT. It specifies CASSQDWGLVNSPLHF.

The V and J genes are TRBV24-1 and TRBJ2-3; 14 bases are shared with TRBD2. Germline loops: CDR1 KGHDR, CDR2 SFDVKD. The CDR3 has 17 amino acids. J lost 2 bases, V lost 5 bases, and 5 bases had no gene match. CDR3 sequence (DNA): TGTGCCACCAGTGCGGGACTAGCGGGAGAGAACACAGATACGCAGTATTTT. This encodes CATSAGLAGENTDTQYF.

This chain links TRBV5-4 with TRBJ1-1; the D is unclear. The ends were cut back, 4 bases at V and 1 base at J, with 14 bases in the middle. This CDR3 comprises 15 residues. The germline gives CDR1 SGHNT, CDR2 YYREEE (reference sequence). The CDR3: CASSLPGSGNTEAFF. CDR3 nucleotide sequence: TGTGCCAGCAGCCTGCCGGGGAGCGGGAACACTGAAGCTTTCTTT.

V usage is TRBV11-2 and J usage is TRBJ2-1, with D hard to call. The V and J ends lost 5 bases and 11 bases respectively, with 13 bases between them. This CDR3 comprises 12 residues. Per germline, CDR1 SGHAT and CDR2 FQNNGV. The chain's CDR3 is CASSQTVLKQFF. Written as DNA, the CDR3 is TGTGCCAGCAGCCAGACTGTTCTGAAGCAGTTCTTC.